This T cell receptor (beta chain) derives from a study of cytomegalovirus exposure and HLA in healthy donors. Notes on the study in general: A further, later analysis showed that HLA-associated TCR beta chains (compared with equally common others) were more clonally expanded. Later analysis identified several of the most significant clusters that appeared linked to common viral pathogens. Follow-up analysis found HLA locus-dependent TCR association rates, highest for DRB1 and lowest for HLA-C.

The CDR3 has 13 amino acids. Germline CDR1 and CDR2: SQVTM and ANQGSEA. V gave up 3 bases and J gave up 5 bases, with 13 bases separating them. Primers included in the PCR were 60 Vbeta and 13 Jbeta primers. As handled by the study authors: Later reanalysis found about 80 million unique TCR beta chains, 10 million to 14 million of them shared. Profiled with immunoSEQ multiplex PCR; TCRdb holds only in-frame clones, not every one. That table supplies the V and J calls and clone size; D and trimming were determined from the DNA. The repertoire has around 200,000 clones, about 86% of them found once; the top ten carry around 0.34%. With respect to this clone: Its antigen is not identified.

This receptor was identified in a young woman in good health and CMV-seronegative. The chain joins TRBV29-1 to TRBJ1-1; maybe TRBD1 (6 bases). Sequencing input: PBMCs. The CDR3 DNA is TGCAGCGTTGACGTCGGGAGGGGGACTGAAGCTTTCTTT. It specifies CSVDVGRGTEAFF.